This T cell receptor beta chain is drawn from a study of regulatory T cells in long-lasting Graves disease. Study results and caveats: Favoring TRBV28, TRBJ1-2 and TRBJ2-5 was a feature seen in persistent disease. Among the persistent patients, 2,500 to 3,500 public clonotypes were shared, more than the 750 to 1,000 shared among new patients.

The V gene lost 7 bases and the J gene lost 5 bases, with 11 bases spanning the gap. The germline gives CDR1 SQVTM, CDR2 ANQGSEA. The CDR3 runs to 11 residues. Arm-PCR of CDR3 regions and iRepertoire HTBI primers were the basis on which TCR beta libraries were built. As processed by the authors: Samples revealed 50 to 70 TRBV and approximately 15 TRBJ segments. TCRdb re-called the multiplex PCR reads through MiXCR, storing one row per CDR3 protein. TCRdb, not the original authors, processed these V and J calls. In the table there are roughly 470,000 distinct CDR3 sequences, less than 25% of which are singletons. Stated time point: persistent/refractory GD, antithyroid drugs over 5 years with positive TRAb. TCR sequences were obtained from RNA taken from PBMCs. This clonotype was seen repeatedly, ten times or more. The antigen remains unidentified.

The chain employs TRBV29-1 and TRBJ1-1; TRBD1 is a possible D gene (5 bases). This specimen consisted of peripheral blood mononuclear cells (PBMCs), obtained when the disease was refractory, from a patient treated with antithyroid drugs. The sequence was collected from a female donor with Graves disease. The DNA of the CDR3 is TGCAGCGGTGGGACCCAAACTGAAGCTTTCTTT. Residues: CSGGTQTEAFF. The whole variable domain, remainder taken from reference TRBV29-1 and TRBJ1-1, is SAVISQKPSRDICQRGTSLTIQCQVDSQVTMMFWYRQQPGQSLTLIATANQGSEATYESGFVIDKFPISRPNLTFSTLTVSNMSPEDSSIYLCSGGTQTEAFFGQGTRLTVV.